The source of this TCR beta chain is a study of persistence of HIV-infected CD4 T cells (dated by TCRdb to the early 2020s). General notes on the study: CMV- and HIV-1 Gag-responding CD4+ T cells were isolated from ART-treated individuals so that antigen-driven clonal expansion of HIV-1-infected cells could be examined. Suppressive ART had been received by participants for a median of roughly 8 years. Apart from two participants who underwent leukapheresis at a single time point, peripheral blood samples of up to roughly 200 mL were collected from participants at multiple time points. The clonality of all cells in each sorted population was measured by TCRbeta sequencing, and the clonality of infected cells was measured by proviral sequencing. In the cross-participant TCR cluster analysis, roughly 8 participants were included for CMV and roughly seven participants were included for Gag.

CDR1 and CDR2, per the germline V gene (reference sequence), are SEHNR and FQNEAQ. Between the V and J ends, shortened by 4 bases and 0 bases respectively, the junction contains 0 bases. The CDR3, from cysteine to phenylalanine, totals 11 residues. The kept DNA is CDR3 alone, 33 bases in frame from the first base. The immunoSEQ hsTCRB assay version 4, run in survey mode, was used to sequence TCRbeta repertoires from genomic DNA. For TCRbeta sequencing, genomic DNA was diluted to roughly 10 ng/uL, and up to 1 ug was used per sample. Per the source publication's procedure: ImmunoSeq Analyzer 3.0 was used for analysis of TCRbeta data, and diversity was computed on productive nucleotide rearrangements. Lower-bound TCR diversity was estimated with the improved Chao index, and clonality with the Gini coefficient using the Immunarch R package. Different nucleotide rearrangements encoding the same CDR3beta amino acid sequence were treated as distinct clonotypes. Differential abundance analysis found TCRbeta sequences that were significantly enriched in antigen-responding cells compared with anti-CD3/anti-CD28-activated cells. GLIPH2 grouped TCRs by predicted peptide-MHC specificity, both within each participant and across combined participant data sets. TCRdb took this table from immuneACCESS and kept in-frame rearrangements with V and J called. Such tables lack part of the clones; where checked against another copy, unresolved V genes explain under half of the gap, and the rest is unexplained. D and trimming were read from the DNA, whereas the V and J calls and clone size are those reported in that table. Within this sample are approximately 31,000 clones, with over 80% of them counted one time only. The ten largest clones add up to 5% to 7.5% of the sample.

The study at large found these results: Significantly lower TCRbeta richness was observed in CMV- and Gag-responding cells than in anti-CD3/anti-CD28-responding cells, and higher oligoclonality was observed in CMV-responding cells than in CD3/CD28-stimulated and Gag-responding cells. Few individuals were included in the study, and only a limited range of antigens was tested. Restriction of bulk TCR analyses to the rare CMV-responding cells that actually carried HIV-1 proviruses was not possible. TCR oligoclonality correlated with proviral oligoclonality within the same sorted populations. Degenerate expanded CDR3beta sequences were enriched in antigen-responding cells, suggesting convergent selection of CD4+ responses to CMV and Gag.

Interpreted using the paper, the treatment or condition label stands for: suppressive antiretroviral therapy. Cells were stimulated with lysates of CMV-infected fibroblasts at roughly 11 ug/mL. Memory populations depleted of antigen-responding cells were obtained by sorting nonresponding CD40L-negative CD69-negative CD45RO-high memory CD4+ T cells. Participants were HIV-1-infected adults who started suppressive ART during chronic infection. For at least 4 years, participants had undetectable plasma HIV-1 RNA, below 50 copies/mL. To be included, a participant needed positive CMV serology and a CD4+ T cell count above 400 cells/uL. Before stimulation, PBMCs were isolated using density centrifugation and then depleted of CD8+ T cells. CD8-depleted PBMCs were stimulated for about 17 hours with anti-CD28/CD49d costimulation, CD40-blocking antibody and enfuvirtide to prevent new infections. Sorting was done on either a Beckman Coulter MoFlo Legacy or an XDP sorter, and propidium iodide was used to exclude dead cells. The QIAamp DNA Mini Kit was used for genomic DNA extraction from samples above one million cells, and the Quick-DNA Microprep Kit was used otherwise.

A word on this clone: Its antigen is still unknown. Per-base qualities were not stored, and no clone one base away is much larger.

Recombination joined TRBV7-9 with TRBJ2-5; no D gene can be assigned with confidence. This sequence was found in an adult woman with HIV who was CMV-seropositive. The sample was CD4+ T cells sorted from PBMCs after approximately 19-hour stimulation, taken from a patient who received antiretroviral therapy. The cell subset or site label of this sample denotes: CD40L-CD69- CD45RO-high memory CD4 T cells not responding to CMV lysate. CDR3 loop: CASSYQETQYF. The nucleotide sequence is given as TGTGCCAGCAGCTACCAAGAGACCCAGTACTTC.